This is a list of T cell receptor beta chains from one sample in a study of cytomegalovirus exposure and HLA in healthy donors. Produced via immunoSEQ multiplex PCR; TCRdb's table is partial and in-frame only. The sample gives some 270,000 clones, under 90% of which show up once; roughly 0.31% is in the top ten. Sample: PBMCs. These receptors originate from a girl aged 2 to 9 in good health and CMV-seronegative. The CDR3 runs from the conserved cysteine through the conserved F or W. A D gene is named only where the DNA matches it firmly. Only some rows state a clone size, as once, few, many or a class for expanded clones.

v_call	j_call	clone_size	cdr3_length	d_call	cdr3_aa	cdr3_nt
TRBV7-3	TRBJ2-1	.	15	TRBD2	CASSAGLAGTNEQFF	TGTGCCAGCAGCGCGGGACTAGCGGGAACGAATGAGCAGTTCTTC
TRBV2	TRBJ2-1	.	16	.	CASSERLGGPWNEQFF	TGTGCCAGCAGTGAAAGGTTGGGGGGGCCTTGGAATGAGCAGTTCTTC
TRBV5-6	TRBJ2-7	few	14	.	CASSRLKTNRELHF	TGTGCCAGCAGCCGATTAAAGACCAACAGGGAACTCCACTTC
TRBV29-1	TRBJ1-3	.	14	TRBD1	CSVVDRGSGNTIYF	TGCAGCGTTGTCGACAGGGGGAGTGGAAACACCATATATTTT
TRBV30	TRBJ2-7	.	12	.	CAWDSGTYEQYF	TGTGCCTGGGATAGCGGCACCTACGAGCAGTACTTC
TRBV28	TRBJ2-5	few	12	.	CASTYYSGEQYF	TGTGCCAGCACCTATTATTCGGGGGAGCAGTACTTC
TRBV7-6	TRBJ2-7	.	13	.	CASSPQEGYEQYF	TGTGCCAGCAGCCCCCAGGAGGGTTACGAGCAGTACTTC
TRBV7-3	TRBJ2-1	.	12	.	CASSWPAGKQFF	TGTGCCAGCAGCTGGCCCGCGGGGAAGCAGTTCTTC
TRBV27	TRBJ2-7	.	19	TRBD2	CASSLLHRRLAGDSDEQYF	TGTGCCAGCAGTTTATTACACAGAAGACTAGCGGGAGACTCTGACGAGCAGTACTTC
TRBV4-1	TRBJ1-2	.	14	.	CASSRHEMNYGYTF	TGCGCCAGCAGCAGACACGAAATGAACTATGGCTACACCTTC
TRBV27	TRBJ2-3	.	14	.	CASSRTVPRDTQYF	TGTGCCAGCAGTAGGACAGTGCCCAGGGATACGCAGTATTTT
TRBV5-1	TRBJ2-3	.	15	TRBD2	CASSLAGGATDTQYF	TGCGCCAGCAGCTTGGCCGGGGGGGCCACAGATACGCAGTATTTT
TRBV4-1	TRBJ1-4	.	15	TRBD1	CASSQFGTGVEKLFF	TGCGCCAGCAGCCAATTTGGGACAGGGGTCGAAAAACTGTTTTTT
TRBV4-1	TRBJ1-1	.	14	.	CASSQTVLDTEAFF	TGCGCCAGCAGCCAAACGGTACTGGACACTGAAGCTTTCTTT
TRBV27	TRBJ2-7	few	15	.	CASSLSETYSYEQYF	TGTGCCAGCAGTTTAAGCGAAACATACTCCTACGAGCAGTACTTC
TRBV7-9	TRBJ2-4	.	16	TRBD2	CASSGEGRRSKNIQYF	TGTGCCAGCAGCGGGGAGGGCCGACGATCCAAAAACATTCAGTACTTC
TRBV19	TRBJ1-2	.	13	.	CASNLGQVDGYTF	TGTGCCAGTAACCTGGGTCAGGTCGACGGCTACACCTTC
TRBV28	TRBJ2-1	.	16	TRBD1	CASLEPGTGSYNEQFF	TGTGCCAGCCTGGAACCCGGGACAGGCTCCTACAATGAGCAGTTCTTC
TRBV27	TRBJ1-1	.	12	TRBD1	CASRTGGTEAFF	TGTGCCAGCAGGACAGGGGGCACTGAAGCTTTCTTT
TRBV9	TRBJ2-2	.	15	.	CASTVGRDLGGELFF	TGTGCCAGCACGGTCGGCAGGGATTTAGGCGGGGAGCTGTTTTTT
TRBV19	TRBJ1-1	few	14	.	CASSPNREYTEAFF	TGTGCCAGTAGTCCGAACAGGGAGTACACTGAAGCTTTCTTT
TRBV4-1	TRBJ2-3	.	16	TRBD2	CASSQEVRGGTDTQYF	TGCGCCAGCAGCCAAGAGGTTCGGGGGGGCACAGATACGCAGTATTTT
TRBV9	TRBJ2-1	few	15	.	CASTQGLEAYNEQFF	TGTGCCAGCACCCAGGGACTGGAAGCCTACAATGAGCAGTTCTTC
TRBV27	TRBJ1-4	.	18	TRBD1	CASSFEGPPGGTNEKLFF	TGTGCCAGCAGTTTTGAGGGCCCGCCAGGGGGAACTAATGAAAAACTGTTTTTT
TRBV5-5	TRBJ2-7	.	15	.	CASSYRDFSSYEQYF	TGTGCCAGCAGCTACCGGGACTTCTCCTCCTACGAGCAGTACTTC
TRBV7-6	TRBJ2-7	once	18	TRBD1	CASSPLRTGGISFYEQYF	TGTGCCAGCAGCCCCCTCAGGACAGGGGGCATCTCCTTCTACGAGCAGTACTTC
TRBV4-2	TRBJ1-1	.	13	.	CASSRGGGTEAFF	TGTGCCAGCAGCCGCGGGGGAGGGACTGAAGCTTTCTTT
TRBV7-8	TRBJ1-1	.	14	TRBD1	CASRAIPRGSEAFF	TGTGCCAGCAGAGCAATACCCAGGGGGTCTGAAGCTTTCTTT
TRBV5-1	TRBJ1-1	.	17	TRBD1	CASSFGSRGFFPTEAFF	TGCGCCAGCAGCTTTGGGAGCAGGGGGTTTTTTCCCACTGAAGCTTTCTTT
TRBV27	TRBJ2-7	.	16	TRBD2	CASSLARTSLSYEQYF	TGTGCCAGCAGTTTGGCCCGGACTAGCCTAAGCTACGAGCAGTACTTC
TRBV4-1	TRBJ1-1	.	14	.	CASSQIPGVAEAFF	TGCGCCAGCAGCCAAATTCCTGGAGTAGCTGAAGCTTTCTTT
TRBV4-1	TRBJ2-7	.	20	TRBD1	CASSQVSGQPDHGLSYEQYF	TGCGCCAGCAGCCAAGTTTCGGGACAGCCTGACCACGGACTCTCCTACGAGCAGTACTTC
TRBV2	TRBJ1-6	.	14	.	CASTSDRPNSPLHF	TGTGCCAGCACGTCGGACAGACCTAATTCACCCCTCCACTTT
TRBV1	TRBJ2-3	.	17	.	CTSSPQVGTRSTDTQYF	TGCACCAGCAGCCCCCAAGTGGGGACTAGGAGCACAGATACGCAGTATTTT
TRBV23-1	TRBJ2-1	.	14	TRBD1	CASRRDREYNEQFF	TGCGCCAGCAGGCGGGACAGGGAATACAATGAGCAGTTCTTC
TRBV6-1	TRBJ2-7	.	15	TRBD1	CASSAGTGVPYEQYF	TGTGCCAGCAGTGCCGGGACAGGGGTCCCCTACGAGCAGTACTTC
TRBV28	TRBJ1-4	.	14	.	CASSFSLTDEKLFF	TGTGCCAGCAGTTTCTCTCTTACGGATGAAAAACTGTTTTTT
TRBV27	TRBJ2-2	.	13	.	CASSLSENGELFF	TGTGCCAGCAGTTTAAGTGAGAACGGGGAGCTGTTTTTT
TRBV4-1	TRBJ2-7	.	15	.	CASSQFGGRPYEQYF	TGCGCCAGCAGCCAATTTGGGGGGAGGCCCTACGAGCAGTACTTC
TRBV11-1	TRBJ1-1	few	15	TRBD1	CASSPRTGVITEAFF	TGTGCCAGCAGCCCGAGGACAGGGGTAATCACTGAAGCTTTCTTT
TRBV30	TRBJ1-2	once	12	.	CAWSGTSFGYTF	TGTGCCTGGAGCGGGACATCCTTTGGCTACACCTTC
TRBV27	TRBJ2-3	.	13	TRBD2	CASRTSGTDTQYF	TGTGCCAGCAGGACTAGCGGCACAGATACGCAGTATTTT
TRBV27	TRBJ1-4	.	13	.	CASSPPPGLKLFF	TGTGCCAGCAGCCCTCCCCCAGGGCTTAAACTGTTTTTT
TRBV27	TRBJ2-3	.	15	TRBD1	CASSLTDRGTDTQYF	TGTGCCAGCAGTTTAACGGACAGGGGCACAGATACGCAGTATTTT
TRBV5-4	TRBJ2-1	.	13	.	CASSLGPGNEQFF	TGTGCCAGCAGCTTGGGGCCCGGGAACGAGCAGTTCTTC
TRBV4-2	TRBJ2-7	.	16	.	CASSLDNKAYFYEQYF	TGTGCCAGCAGCCTCGACAACAAGGCGTATTTCTACGAGCAGTACTTC
TRBV9	TRBJ1-4	.	16	.	CASSVGGRGTNEKLFF	TGTGCCAGCAGCGTAGGGGGGCGAGGAACTAATGAAAAACTGTTTTTT
TRBV20-1	TRBJ1-1	.	10	TRBD1	CSPDRGPGTF	TGCAGTCCCGACAGGGGGCCTGGCACCTTT
TRBV5-6	TRBJ2-1	.	14	.	CATMLGVSYNEQFF	TGTGCCACCATGCTAGGGGTTTCCTACAATGAGCAGTTCTTC